The clone carrying this T cell receptor (beta chain) was counted a single time. The data originate from a study of blood T cell repertoires in COVID-19. Sequencing was performed with immunoSEQ multiplex PCR; in TCRdb, only in-frame clones are kept and a portion is missing. The sample lists about 160,000 clones, 86% occurring once. This CDR3 is 13 amino acids long. Trimming shortened V by 2 bases and J by 4 bases, and 7 bases separated the two germline ends. CDR1 and CDR2 (germline): KGHSH, LQKENI. The chain carries TRBV18 and TRBJ2-3, with TRBD1 as a possible D gene (5 bases). The sequenced material came from peripheral blood. This clonotype was sampled from a woman aged 70-85 years with acute or convalescent COVID-19. CDR3 protein: CASSPIQADTQYF. CDR3 nucleotide sequence: TGTGCCAGCTCACCAATACAGGCAGATACGCAGTATTTT.